One and the same sample provided the 27 T cell receptor beta chains below, sequenced in a study of T cells in Graves' hyperthyroidism and ophthalmopathy. Researchers took RNA transcripts and amplified the TCR beta CDR3 regions from them. The study used the HTBI primer set for a first-round RT-PCR of the TCR CDR3. TCRdb redid the calling of the multiplex PCR reads with MiXCR, one entry per CDR3 protein. The table lists about 520,000 distinct CDR3 sequences, around a quarter of them singletons. Material for sequencing was blood. These receptors came from a woman younger than 45 with Graves' ophthalmopathy.

V and J are TRBV20-1 and TRBJ2-5; 10 bases match TRBD1. J lost 1 base, V lost 0 bases, and 2 bases had no gene match. The CDR3 runs to 15 residues. Germline V gene data show CDR1 as DFQATT and CDR2 as SNEGSKA (reference sequence). This chain's CDR3 is CSARDRDRGQETQYF. In nucleotides, the CDR3 is TGCAGTGCTAGAGATCGGGACAGGGGCCAAGAGACCCAGTACTTC.

Regarding this clonotype: Sequence at one end of the junction differs from germline and may be a read error. This chain links TRBV12-3 or TRBV12-4 with TRBJ2-7; TRBD1 matches 11 bases. The CDR3 consists of 17 residues. The CDR3 here is CATSDFHRDRGTYEQYF. Written as DNA, the CDR3 is TGTGCCACCAGTGATTTCCACCGGGACAGGGGGACCTACGAGCAGTACTTC.

This clonotype was found many times. V usage is TRBV28 and J usage is TRBJ2-7, with 9 nucleotides matching TRBD1. The V gene end was trimmed by 2 bases and the J gene end by 0 bases; junction bases not matched to a gene: 11. Germline CDR1 reads MDHEN; CDR2 reads SYDVKM. The length of the CDR3 is 18 residues. CDR3 DNA: TGTGCCAGCAGTTTAATGTGGGGGACAGGGCTTTCCTCCTACGAGCAGTACTTC. It specifies CASSLMWGTGLSSYEQYF.

A remark on this clonotype: Since no conserved phenylalanine or tryptophan closes the CDR3, a read error is the likely cause. This chain links TRBV24-1 with TRBJ1-3; D is ambiguous. CDR1 and CDR2 from the germline V gene are KGHDR and SFDVKD. The CDR3 loop spans 16 amino acids. The V end lost 8 bases, the J end lost 0 bases, and 16 bases lay between the germline ends. This CDR3 reads CATTVRVRFSGNTIYY. The CDR3 nucleotides read TGTGCCACCACGGTCCGGGTTCGTTTCTCTGGAAACACCATATATTAT.

The J gene is TRBJ2-7, the V gene TRBV25-1; TRBD1 matches 9 bases. The CDR3 is made up of 15 amino acids. CDR1 is MGHDK, CDR2 SYGVNS, per germline. Trimming at V came to 6 bases and at J to 2 bases, leaving 8 bases not matched to a gene. CDR3 DNA sequence: TGTGCCAGCAGCAAACAGGGGGCGGACCCCTACGAGCAGTACTTC. This codes for CASSKQGADPYEQYF.

The gene calls are TRBV12-3 or TRBV12-4 and TRBJ2-3; 10 bases agree with TRBD2. The CDR3 is 15 residues long. Unmatched junction bases numbered 7, after V lost 5 bases and J lost 5 bases. Here the CDR3 reads CASSPSGGVGDTQYF. CDR3 coding DNA: TGTGCCAGCAGTCCCAGCGGGGGGGTTGGAGATACGCAGTATTTT.

This clonotype has a count of ten or more. V usage is TRBV5-5 and J usage is TRBJ2-7, with 7 bases lining up with TRBD2. The CDR3 totals 14 residues. Germline lookup yields CDR1 SGHKS and CDR2 YYEKEE (reference sequence). The V and J ends lost 1 base and 2 bases, in that order; junction bases with no gene match: 3. CDR3 loop: CASSLWGGTYEQYF. The CDR3 DNA follows: TGTGCCAGCAGCTTGTGGGGGGGTACCTACGAGCAGTACTTC.

This clonotype showed up many times. V usage is TRBV2 and J usage is TRBJ1-2; no clear D. Per the germline V gene, CDR1 is SNHLY and CDR2 is FYNNEI. This CDR3 comprises 14 residues. V was cut by 3 bases and J by 2 bases, with 10 bases left in between. CDR3 coding DNA: TGTGCCAGCAGTGAGGGAATAGGGAACTATGGCTACACCTTC. Its protein product is CASSEGIGNYGYTF.

This clonotype was seen repeatedly, ten times or more. The chain recombines TRBV11-2 with TRBJ1-1; D is perhaps TRBD1 (5 bases). There are 16 residues in the CDR3. Trimming took 1 base from V and 0 from J, leaving 12 bases between them. CDR1 and CDR2 (germline): SGHAT, FQNNGV. In DNA, the CDR3 is TGTGCCAGCAGCTTAGGGGGGTGGGTCTTGAACACTGAAGCTTTCTTT. It yields the protein CASSLGGWVLNTEAFF. Complete variable domain (other parts from reference TRBV11-2 and TRBJ1-1): EAGVAQSPRYKIIEKRQSVAFWCNPISGHATLYWYQQILGQGPKLLIQFQNNGVVDDSQLPKDRFSAERLKGVDSTLKIQPAKLEDSAVYLCASSLGGWVLNTEAFFGQGTRLTVV.

This clonotype has at least ten counts. The chain has TRBV19 and TRBJ1-1; possibly TRBD1 for D (6 bases). Germline CDR1 LNHDA, CDR2 SQIVND (reference sequence). The V end was cut by 3 bases, the J end by 8 bases, with 13 bases between. The CDR3 loop spans 13 amino acids. CDR3: CASSINRAGEAFF. CDR3 nucleotides: TGTGCCAGTAGTATTAACAGGGCGGGCGAAGCTTTCTTT.

This clonotype was detected many times. V is TRBV27 and J is TRBJ2-5, with 7 positions matching TRBD2. From germline, CDR1 is MNHEY and CDR2 SMNVEV (reference sequence). V lost 4 bases and J lost 2; bases outside the gene matches: 4. The CDR3 covers 14 residues. CDR3 sequence: CASSYNGRQETQYF. In DNA form, the CDR3 reads TGTGCCAGCAGTTATAACGGGAGGCAAGAGACCCAGTACTTC.

This clonotype came up many times. This rearrangement joins TRBV6-1 to TRBJ1-3, with TRBD1 matching over 7 bases. The CDR3 length is 16 residues. Germline V gene sequence: CDR1 MNHNS, CDR2 SASEGT. Trimming at V came to 6 bases and at J to 0 bases, leaving 8 bases not matched to a gene. CDR3 nucleotides: TGTGCCAGCAGGGGGACAGTACTCTCCTCTGGAAACACCATATATTTT. This translates into CASRGTVLSSGNTIYF.

This clonotype occurred many times. V is TRBV7-3 and J is TRBJ1-1, with D maybe TRBD1 (5 bases). Germline V gene lookup returns CDR1 SGHTA and CDR2 FQGTGA. Between the trimmed V and J ends, which lost 3 bases and 5 bases, there was a span of 10 bases. The length of the CDR3 is 13 residues. The CDR3 here is CASSFRKGTEAFF. For the CDR3, the DNA is TGTGCCAGCAGCTTCAGGAAGGGGACTGAAGCTTTCTTT.

The chain uses TRBV7-9 and TRBJ1-1, with unresolved D. The V end lost 5 bases, the J end lost 2 bases, and 9 bases lay between the germline ends. The CDR3 contains 13 residues. The germline gives CDR1 SEHNR, CDR2 FQNEAQ (reference sequence). The DNA of the CDR3 is TGTGCCAGCAGCGGTCCTCACAACACTGAAGCTTTCTTT. Amino acids: CASSGPHNTEAFF.

The CDR3 DNA reads as TGTGCCAGTAGTTCCGACAGGAAAAATCAGCCCCAGCATTTT. Translating it yields CASSSDRKNQPQHF. The chain uses TRBV19 and TRBJ1-5; possibly TRBD1 for D (6 bases). The CDR3 runs 14 residues. V was clipped by 5 bases and J by 4 bases, with 12 bases between them. Germline CDR1 and CDR2: LNHDA and SQIVND (reference sequence).

In this sample, this clonotype turned up many times. The rearrangement joins TRBV5-8 to TRBJ1-2; possibly TRBD1 for D (6 bases). Trimming left V 0 bases short and J 8 bases short, with 17 bases between. The CDR3 is 15 amino acids. From germline, CDR1 is SGHTS and CDR2 YDEGEE. CDR3 protein: CASSLAAYRAGGYTF. CDR3 coding DNA: TGTGCCAGCAGCTTGGCGGCCTACAGGGCTGGCGGCTACACCTTC.

This clonotype was counted ten times or more. The chain has TRBV9 and TRBJ1-3; TRBD1 matches at 8 bases. V lost 4 bases, J lost 0 bases, and 12 bases stayed unmatched. CDR1 is SGDLS and CDR2 is YYNGEE in the germline V gene. The CDR3 length is 18 residues. The CDR3 loop is CASSFQGATENSGNTIYF. CDR3 nucleotides: TGTGCCAGCAGCTTCCAGGGGGCTACCGAAAACTCTGGAAACACCATATATTTT.

This clonotype was seen more than once but under ten times. The V gene is TRBV28, the J gene TRBJ2-7; D may correspond to TRBD1 or TRBD2 (5 bases each). The CDR3 covers 14 residues. Germline loops: CDR1 MDHEN, CDR2 SYDVKM. V lost 8 bases, J lost 3 bases, and 17 bases lay in between. CDR3 protein: CASCSGGRGYEQYF. In DNA, the CDR3 is TGTGCCAGCTGTAGTGGGGGAAGGGGCTACGAGCAGTACTTC.

This clonotype was counted many times. V usage is TRBV20-1 and J usage is TRBJ1-2; unclear D gene. The CDR3 covers 13 residues. Trimming stripped 7 bases from V and 5 bases from J, with 17 bases between. Germline lookup yields CDR1 DFQATT and CDR2 SNEGSKA (reference sequence). In nucleotides, the CDR3 is TGCAGTGTCCGGCCGTCAGACGGATATGGCTACACCTTC. This sequence encodes CSVRPSDGYGYTF.

The chain links TRBV6-1 to TRBJ1-1, with D maybe TRBD1 (6 bases). The CDR3 sequence is 13 residues long. V dropped 6 bases and J dropped 6 bases, with 14 bases sitting between them. CDR1 is MNHNS, CDR2 SASEGT, per germline. The DNA for the CDR3 is TGTGCCAGCAGACCTACAGGGCGCGCTGAAGCTTTCTTT. It specifies CASRPTGRAEAFF.

This clonotype was recorded many times. The chain joins TRBV2 to TRBJ2-5, with 7 bases fitting TRBD2. The CDR3 covers 13 residues. J gave up 3 bases and V 6 bases, and 4 bases lay outside the gene matches. Germline V CDR1 and CDR2: SNHLY, FYNNEI. The CDR3 sequence is CASSRDYEETQYF. DNA for the CDR3: TGTGCCAGCAGCAGGGACTACGAAGAGACCCAGTACTTC.

In this sample, this clonotype turned up many times. The chain employs TRBV4-1 and TRBJ1-1, with a weak D call TRBD1 (5 bases). Germline assignment: CDR1 MGHRA and CDR2 YSYEKL. The CDR3 sequence is 16 residues long. V was shortened by 0 bases and J by 3 bases, with 14 bases between the two germline ends. This CDR3 is CASSQDGLQVDTEAFF. CDR3 coding DNA: TGCGCCAGCAGCCAAGATGGGTTACAGGTGGACACTGAAGCTTTCTTT.

This clonotype was counted ten times or more. The V call is TRBV11-2, the J call TRBJ1-2; tentative D call: TRBD1 (6 bases). Trimming took 5 bases from V and 4 from J, leaving 11 bases between them. The germline CDR1 and CDR2 sequences are SGHAT and FQNNGV. The CDR3 sequence is 13 residues long. CDR3 bases: TGTGCCAGCAGCCGTACAGGGCGCTATGGCTACACCTTC. This encodes CASSRTGRYGYTF. Variable domain in full (rest from reference TRBV11-2 and TRBJ1-2): EAGVAQSPRYKIIEKRQSVAFWCNPISGHATLYWYQQILGQGPKLLIQFQNNGVVDDSQLPKDRFSAERLKGVDSTLKIQPAKLEDSAVYLCASSRTGRYGYTFGSGTRLTVV.

Points on this clonotype: This may stem from a read error, because a much larger clone lies one nucleotide away. Since the CDR3 does not end with the conserved phenylalanine or tryptophan, this likely comes from a read error. V and J are TRBV30 and TRBJ1-3; possibly TRBD1 for D (5 bases). This CDR3 region has 16 residues. CDR1 is GTSNPN and CDR2 is SVGIG in the germline V gene (reference sequence). Between the trimmed V and J ends, which lost 0 bases and 3 bases, there was a span of 15 bases. As DNA, the CDR3 is TGTGCCTGGAGTGTACTGTACGGGACTCGTGGAAACACCATATATTTG. It specifies CAWSVLYGTRGNTIYL.

This chain links TRBV20-1 with TRBJ2-5; the match to TRBD2 covers 7 bases. V lost 7 bases to trimming and J lost 0 bases; unmatched junction nucleotides: 20. Germline CDR1 is DFQATT and CDR2 is SNEGSKA (reference sequence). The CDR3 is 18 amino acids. CDR3 DNA sequence: TGCAGTGTTACGGACTCTCGAGGCGGGAGAGGGTACCAAGAGACCCAGTACTTC. Its translation is CSVTDSRGGRGYQETQYF.

This clonotype was found many times. This chain uses TRBV25-1 with TRBJ2-7, with no clear D. This CDR3 spans 14 amino acids. Germline-derived CDR1 and CDR2 are MGHDK and SYGVNS. V gave up 3 bases and J gave up 1 base, with 10 bases separating them. Written as DNA, the CDR3 is TGTGCCAGCAGTGACTCTCAGGTATCCTACGAGCAGTACTTC. Its translation: CASSDSQVSYEQYF.

Ten or more counts support this clonotype. The gene calls are TRBV6-5 and TRBJ1-1; D is unclear. The CDR3 extends over 14 amino acids. Between the trimmed V and J ends, which lost 2 bases and 1 base, there was a span of 8 bases. Germline-derived CDR1 and CDR2 are MNHEY and SVGAGI. The CDR3 DNA reads TGTGCCAGCAGTTACGGACCGTCGAACACTGAAGCTTTCTTT. Translating it yields CASSYGPSNTEAFF.